One TCR beta chain is described in this entry. These data are taken from a study of OX40 agonist ivuxolimab in advanced cancers. The CDR3 totals 16 residues. The trim removed 5 bases at V and 1 base at J, leaving 8 bases unmatched. Germline CDR1 SGHAT, CDR2 FQNNGV. Using immunoSEQ multiplex PCR, the repertoire was profiled, and TCRdb retains in-frame clones only, with some absent. The top ten hold about 10% of the sample, which has approximately 44,000 clones, 80% seen once. This rearrangement joins TRBV11-2 to TRBJ2-5; TRBD2 matches at 9 bases. The sequencing here drew on CD4+ or CD8+ T cells sorted from blood, taken in a trial of the OX40 agonist ivuxolimab. This clonotype was obtained from an adult with an advanced solid tumor such as melanoma, head and neck, liver or kidney cancer. The CDR3 is CASSAQAGGFQETQYF. CDR3 nucleotides: TGTGCCAGCAGCGCTCAAGCGGGAGGCTTCCAAGAGACCCAGTACTTC. The full variable domain, rest sourced from reference TRBV11-2 and TRBJ2-5, is EAGVAQSPRYKIIEKRQSVAFWCNPISGHATLYWYQQILGQGPKLLIQFQNNGVVDDSQLPKDRFSAERLKGVDSTLKIQPAKLEDSAVYLCASSAQAGGFQETQYFGPGTRLLVL.